Following are 31 T cell receptor beta chains from one sample sequenced in a study of patients and donors after allogeneic stem cell transplantation. TCRdb re-analysed the RT-PCR reads in MiXCR, keeping a single row per CDR3 protein. The sample records 160,000 or so distinct CDR3 sequences, approximately 25% being singletons. Sequencing was carried out using blood, either unsorted or a sorted T cell fraction (not recorded which). Receptors were obtained from a human donor who was either an allogeneic HSCT recipient or a stem cell or donor lymphocyte infusion donor (not recorded which). It is not recorded whose cells these are; they may come from a transplant donor.

The genes are TRBV15 and TRBJ2-2; the D is unclear. V was clipped by 0 bases and J by 1 base, with 12 bases between them. The CDR3 loop spans 17 amino acids. CDR1 and CDR2 (germline): LNHNV, YYDKDF (reference sequence). For the CDR3, the DNA is TGTGCCACCAGCAGAGATCGGTCAGGAAAGAACACCGGGGAGCTGTTTTTT. The encoded protein is CATSRDRSGKNTGELFF. Full variable domain (remainder filled in from reference TRBV15 and TRBJ2-2): DAMVIQNPRYQVTQFGKPVTLSCSQTLNHNVMYWYQQKSSQAPKLLFHYYDKDFNNEADTPDNFQSRRPNTSFCFLDIRSPGLGDTAMYLCATSRDRSGKNTGELFFGEGSRLTVL.

The V and J genes are TRBV9 and TRBJ2-3, with a possible D match to TRBD1 (5 bases). Trimming shortened V by 0 bases and J by 3 bases, and 11 bases separated the two germline ends. Germline loops: CDR1 SGDLS, CDR2 YYNGEE. There are 15 residues in the CDR3. The CDR3 region has the DNA TGTGCCAGCAGCGTAGCGCAGGGTTGGACAGATACGCAGTATTTT. Translated, it gives CASSVAQGWTDTQYF.

This clonotype was observed a handful of times. The rearrangement joins TRBV7-4 to TRBJ1-1; 10 bases are a match to TRBD1. CDR3 size: 18 residues. Germline lookup yields CDR1 SGHVT and CDR2 SQSDAQ. V shed 2 bases and J 0 bases; nucleotides not matched to a gene: 9. The DNA of the CDR3 is TGTGCCAGCAGCTTATGCCGGGACAGGGGATGTGTGAACACTGAAGCTTTCTTT. This encodes CASSLCRDRGCVNTEAFF.

This clonotype showed up just a few times. V usage is TRBV7-9 and J usage is TRBJ1-2; D gene uncertain. In germline, CDR1 is SEHNR, CDR2 FQNEAQ (reference sequence). The CDR3 covers 17 residues. With 5 bases removed from V and 0 bases from J, the gap between germline ends came to 19 bases. CDR3 region: CASSPFVPVDSNYGYTF. As DNA, the CDR3 is TGTGCCAGCAGCCCTTTCGTCCCGGTGGATTCTAACTATGGCTACACCTTC.

This clonotype showed up just a few times. The genes are TRBV29-1 and TRBJ2-7; D may be TRBD2 (6 bases). The CDR3 has 11 amino acids. V lost 2 bases to trimming and J lost 6 bases, with 8 bases between them. Germline V gene lookup returns CDR1 SQVTM and CDR2 ANQGSEA. The CDR3 loop reads CSVENGGEQYF. CDR3 DNA sequence: TGCAGCGTTGAAAACGGGGGCGAGCAGTACTTC.

This chain uses TRBV12-3 or TRBV12-4 with TRBJ1-5; no clear D. CDR3 length: 13 residues. The V end was cut by 5 bases, the J end by 6 bases, with 11 bases between. This chain's CDR3 is CASSAKKGQPQHF. The CDR3 DNA reads TGTGCCAGCAGTGCTAAGAAGGGTCAGCCCCAGCATTTT.

This chain links TRBV20-1 with TRBJ1-2; D gene ambiguous. V was trimmed by 3 bases and J by 8 bases, leaving 16 bases between them. Germline-derived CDR1 and CDR2 are DFQATT and SNEGSKA (reference sequence). CDR3 length: 13 residues. CDR3: CSARGSTVFGYTF. In DNA, the CDR3 is TGCAGTGCTAGGGGATCGACGGTTTTCGGCTACACCTTC.

The chain recombines TRBV6-5 with TRBJ2-3; no reliable D call. V shed 4 bases and J shed 0 bases, with 11 bases lying between them. CDR1 is MNHEY, CDR2 SVGAGI, per germline. This CDR3 is 15 amino acids long. The CDR3 region has the DNA TGTGCCAGCAGTTTAAACGGCCTTAGCACAGATACGCAGTATTTT. Translation gives CASSLNGLSTDTQYF.

The V call is TRBV12-3 or TRBV12-4, the J call TRBJ2-5; D uncertain. The V gene lost 7 bases and the J gene lost 5 bases, with 14 bases spanning the gap. The CDR3 covers 13 residues. For the CDR3, the DNA is TGTGCCAGCACCTCAGACGGGCGGGAGACCCAGTACTTC. It specifies CASTSDGRETQYF.

The chain is built from TRBV5-1 and TRBJ2-1; 11 bases map to TRBD2. CDR3 size: 16 residues. The trim removed 4 bases at V and 6 bases at J, leaving 9 bases unmatched. The germline V gene encodes CDR1 SGHRS and CDR2 YFSETQ. The DNA of the CDR3 is TGCGCCAGCAGCCAGACTAGCGGGAACGTCGGCAATGAGCAGTTCTTC. Protein sequence: CASSQTSGNVGNEQFF.

This clonotype was recorded many times. J is TRBJ1-2 and V is TRBV20-1; D gene unclear. The germline V gene encodes CDR1 DFQATT and CDR2 SNEGSKA (reference sequence). The V end lost 6 bases, the J end lost 0 bases, and 11 bases lay between the germline ends. The CDR3 spans 13 residues. The CDR3 region is CSAWAWTNYGYTF. Here the CDR3 DNA reads TGCAGTGCATGGGCATGGACTAACTATGGCTACACCTTC.

The chain employs TRBV4-1 and TRBJ2-1; no firm D call. With 0 bases removed from V and 6 bases from J, the gap between germline ends came to 12 bases. This CDR3 has 15 amino acids. Germline CDR1 is MGHRA and CDR2 is YSYEKL. CDR3 sequence (DNA): TGCGCCAGCAGCCAAGATGGAGTAGGGCTCAATGAGCAGTTCTTC. Encoded protein: CASSQDGVGLNEQFF.

This clonotype was seen a handful of times. The chain carries TRBV6-5 and TRBJ1-2; 7 positions agree with TRBD1. The CDR3 is made up of 15 amino acids. V shed 0 bases and J 3 bases; nucleotides not matched to a gene: 4. Germline V CDR1 and CDR2: MNHEY, SVGAGI. The chain's CDR3 is CASSYSRGRDYGYTF. CDR3 DNA sequence: TGTGCCAGCAGTTACTCGAGGGGGCGGGACTATGGCTACACCTTC.

This clonotype appeared a few times. The chain uses TRBV12-3 or TRBV12-4 and TRBJ2-1; D remains ambiguous. The CDR3 sequence is 13 residues long. V was trimmed by 4 bases and J by 6 bases, leaving 10 bases between them. The CDR3, as DNA: TGTGCCAGCAGTTGGGTCTTCCTCAATGAGCAGTTCTTC. The encoded protein is CASSWVFLNEQFF.

The table lists this clonotype with a few counts. The chain recombines TRBV12-3 or TRBV12-4 with TRBJ2-7, with D tentatively TRBD2 (6 bases). The CDR3 contains 12 residues. Trimming left V 6 bases short and J 2 bases short, with 8 bases between. The CDR3 protein is CASSGTPYEQYF. Here the CDR3 DNA reads TGTGCCAGCAGCGGGACTCCCTACGAGCAGTACTTC.

This clonotype showed up many times. The chain links TRBV12-3 or TRBV12-4 to TRBJ1-4; perhaps TRBD1 as D (5 bases). The CDR3 covers 14 residues. V dropped 5 bases and J dropped 4 bases, with 11 bases sitting between them. CDR3 nucleotides: TGTGCCAGCAGTCGGGGGATTTATAATGAAAAACTGTTTTTT. Residues: CASSRGIYNEKLFF.

Many counts were recorded for this clonotype. The gene calls are TRBV20-1 and TRBJ2-2, with 10 bases aligning to TRBD2. This CDR3 region has 16 residues. V shed 6 bases and J 3 bases; nucleotides not matched to a gene: 10. Germline V gives CDR1 DFQATT, CDR2 SNEGSKA (reference sequence). CDR3 coding DNA: TGCAGTGCAAATACCCTAGCGGGGGCCTACACCGGGGAGCTGTTTTTT. The encoded protein is CSANTLAGAYTGELFF.

Of note for this clonotype: This may stem from a read error, because a much larger clone lies one nucleotide away. The gene calls are TRBV6-5 and TRBJ1-2; 10 bases line up with TRBD1. Per germline, CDR1 MNHEY and CDR2 SVGAGI. This CDR3 has 14 residues. CDR3 coding DNA: TGTGACAGCAGTTTGACAGGGGGCGACTATGGCTACACCTTC. Protein product: CDSSLTGGDYGYTF.

This clonotype was detected many times. The CDR3 DNA sequence: TGCAGCGTTGACTCAGGGACGGACACGAACACCGGGGAGCTGTTTTTT. Translating gives CSVDSGTDTNTGELFF. The V gene is TRBV29-1, the J gene TRBJ2-2; the D call may be TRBD1 or TRBD2 (5 bases each). The CDR3 runs to 16 residues. V lost 3 bases and J 0 bases, leaving 14 bases between the germline ends. Germline V gene data show CDR1 as SQVTM and CDR2 as ANQGSEA.

This clonotype was found a few times. This chain joins TRBV4-1 and TRBJ1-2, with TRBD1 matching 7 bases. V trimming: 1 base; J trimming: 2 bases; junction bases outside the gene matches: 4. The V gene's germline CDR1 is MGHRA and CDR2 YSYEKL. The CDR3 is made up of 15 amino acids. The CDR3 DNA sequence: TGCGCCAGCAGCCAAGCGGGACAGCCGAACTATGGCTACACCTTC. Protein product: CASSQAGQPNYGYTF.

In this sample, this clonotype turned up a few times. This chain links TRBV7-9 with TRBJ2-3; D may match TRBD1 or TRBD2 (5 bases each). The V end was cut by 5 bases, the J end by 4 bases, with 10 bases between. Germline CDR1 SEHNR, CDR2 FQNEAQ (reference sequence). The CDR3 contains 13 residues. CDR3 coding DNA: TGTGCCAGCAGCCCTCAGGGAGCAGATACGCAGTATTTT. The encoded protein is CASSPQGADTQYF.

This chain uses TRBV10-3 with TRBJ2-7, with 9 bases lining up with TRBD1. The germline V gene encodes CDR1 ENHRY and CDR2 SYGVKD. The J segment lost 5 bases and the V segment lost 11 bases, leaving 19 bases of the junction unmatched. This CDR3 is built from 16 residues. CDR3 nucleotides: TGTGCCTCAACAGGGGGCGGCGGAAGCTCCTACGACGAGCAGTACTTC. Translation: CASTGGGGSSYDEQYF.

This clonotype was seen more than once but under ten times. The chain is built from TRBV9 and TRBJ2-1; D may correspond to TRBD1 or TRBD2 (6 bases each). This CDR3 has 14 residues. Germline CDR1 and CDR2: SGDLS and YYNGEE. Deletions cut 0 bases from V and 9 bases from J, with 13 bases between. CDR3 protein: CASSVGSGAGEQFF. CDR3 DNA: TGTGCCAGCAGCGTAGGTTCGGGGGCTGGTGAGCAGTTCTTC.

The CDR3 coding sequence is TGTGCCAGCAGCTTAAAGCTAGCCCCGACATACAATGAGCAGTTCTTC. Its protein product is CASSLKLAPTYNEQFF. This chain links TRBV7-3 with TRBJ2-1; TRBD2 is a possible D gene (5 bases). The V end lost 1 base, the J end lost 4 bases, and 14 bases lay between the germline ends. Germline V gene lookup returns CDR1 SGHTA and CDR2 FQGTGA. The CDR3 runs 16 residues.

This sequence joins TRBV12-3 or TRBV12-4 and TRBJ2-3; a weak D match, TRBD2 (5 bases). The V and J ends lost 3 bases and 0 bases respectively, with 10 bases between them. There are 15 residues in the CDR3. Here the CDR3 reads CASSFPTGSTDTQYF. Here the CDR3 DNA reads TGTGCCAGCAGTTTCCCGACGGGAAGCACAGATACGCAGTATTTT.

This clonotype was observed a few times. The chain couples TRBV6-6 to TRBJ1-4; 7 nucleotides agree with TRBD1. The CDR3 loop spans 15 amino acids. V gave up 4 bases and J gave up 4 bases; unmatched junction bases: 6. The germline CDR1 and CDR2 sequences are MNHNY and SVGAGI (reference sequence). The CDR3 DNA follows: TGTGCCAGCAGTTCCTCGGGACAGATTAATGAAAAACTGTTTTTT. It encodes CASSSSGQINEKLFF.

V gene TRBV20-1 combines with J gene TRBJ2-3, with 9 nucleotides matching TRBD2. V shed 5 bases, J shed 6 bases, and the junction held 12 bases outside the gene matches. The germline gives CDR1 DFQATT, CDR2 SNEGSKA (reference sequence). The CDR3 extends over 15 amino acids. CDR3 bases: TGCAGTGCTCCAACGCGGCGGGGGGGCCCTGATACGCAGTATTTT. Encoded protein: CSAPTRRGGPDTQYF.

The genes are TRBV20-1 and TRBJ1-4; unclear D gene. The germline V gene encodes CDR1 DFQATT and CDR2 SNEGSKA (reference sequence). CDR3 length equals 13 residues. Trimming removed 8 bases from V and 7 bases from J, with 17 bases in between. The CDR3 sequence: CSPRGSEGEKLFF. The CDR3 DNA is TGCAGTCCCCGAGGGAGTGAAGGTGAAAAACTGTTTTTT.

This clonotype was counted between two and nine times. The rearrangement links TRBV5-1 to TRBJ2-3, with D perhaps matching TRBD2 (7 bases). The CDR3 runs 16 residues. CDR1 and CDR2 from the germline V gene are SGHRS and YFSETQ. V gave up 0 bases and J gave up 2 bases, with 13 bases separating them. CDR3 protein: CASSLAAGALTDTQYF. CDR3 sequence (DNA): TGCGCCAGCAGCTTGGCCGCGGGGGCCCTCACAGATACGCAGTATTTT.

The V gene is TRBV5-1, the J gene TRBJ2-2; no clear D. CDR1 and CDR2 from the germline V gene are SGHRS and YFSETQ. The CDR3 contains 14 residues. Trimming left V 0 bases short and J 4 bases short, with 7 bases between. CDR3 residues: CASSLGVGTGELFF. The CDR3, as DNA: TGCGCCAGCAGCTTGGGCGTGGGCACCGGGGAGCTGTTTTTT.

The chain recombines TRBV29-1 with TRBJ2-2, with TRBD2 matching over 7 bases. The length of the CDR3 is 12 residues. Germline assignment: CDR1 SQVTM and CDR2 ANQGSEA. The J segment lost 5 bases and the V segment lost 8 bases, leaving 5 bases of the junction unmatched. As DNA, the CDR3 is TGCAGCTGGAGAGCGGGAACCGGGGAGCTGTTTTTT. As protein: CSWRAGTGELFF.